A single sample is the source of the 25 T cell receptor beta chains below, sequenced in a study of T cells in Graves' hyperthyroidism and ophthalmopathy. The investigators amplified TCR beta CDR3 regions from RNA transcripts. Carried out on the TCR CDR3, a first-round RT-PCR used the HTBI primer set. MiXCR, applied by TCRdb to the multiplex PCR reads, yields one record per CDR3 protein. The data show some 490,000 distinct CDR3 sequences, with about 16% seen just once and over 25% held by the top ten. The source material was blood. The receptors derive from a woman in her thirties with Graves' ophthalmopathy.

The table lists this clonotype with many counts. The chain couples TRBV24-1 to TRBJ2-1; TRBD2 aligns across 7 bases. The trim removed 5 bases at V and 0 bases at J, leaving 6 bases unmatched. The CDR3 loop spans 16 amino acids. CDR1 is KGHDR, CDR2 SFDVKD, per germline. The CDR3: CATSGLAVSSYNEQFF. The CDR3 bases are TGTGCCACCAGTGGGCTAGCGGTTAGCTCCTACAATGAGCAGTTCTTC.

This clonotype was picked up many times. V usage is TRBV5-1 and J usage is TRBJ2-7; D ambiguous. Deletions cut 0 bases from V and 7 bases from J, with 20 bases between. CDR1 is SGHRS and CDR2 is YFSETQ in the germline V gene. The CDR3 has 16 residues. The CDR3 DNA reads as TGCGCCAGCAGCTTGGACGGTCCAGGACGTTATGATGAGCAGTACTTC. This encodes CASSLDGPGRYDEQYF.

On this clonotype itself: A much larger clone sits a single nucleotide away, making a read error possible. The chain is built from TRBV6-5 and TRBJ2-5; D is perhaps TRBD1 or TRBD2 (5 bases each). V lost 2 bases, J lost 5 bases, and 18 bases lay in between. Germline CDR1 reads MNHEY; CDR2 reads SVGAGI. The CDR3 length is 16 residues. The CDR3 region has the DNA TGTGCCAGCAGTTACGATCCGGAAAGGGGAGAGGAGACCCAGTACTTC. Residues: CASSYDPERGEETQYF.

With respect to this clonotype: One end of the junction fails to match germline, which may point to a read error. The chain couples TRBV20-1 to TRBJ2-2, with 8 bases matching TRBD2. This CDR3 region has 13 residues. Germline CDR1 reads DFQATT; CDR2 reads SNEGSKA (reference sequence). CDR3 DNA sequence: TGCAGTGCGGAGCGGGAGACTGACGGGGAGCTGGTTTTT. The encoded protein is CSAERETDGELVF.

The sample holds many counts of this clonotype. V and J are TRBV30 and TRBJ2-7; no definite D call. V was cut by 4 bases and J by 2 bases, with 21 bases left in between. The V gene's germline CDR1 is GTSNPN and CDR2 SVGIG (reference sequence). This CDR3 is built from 16 residues. CDR3 sequence (DNA): TGTGCCTGGACCCAGTACGGGCACGCTAAGACCTACGAGCAGTACTTC. It encodes CAWTQYGHAKTYEQYF.

As concerns this clonotype: A read error may produce the germline difference seen at one junction end. The rearrangement links TRBV4-3 to TRBJ2-1; D not certain. The length of the CDR3 is 14 residues. Per the germline V gene, CDR1 is LGHNA and CDR2 is YSLEER. This chain's CDR3 is CASSHLGTWNERFF. The CDR3 DNA is TGCGCCAGCAGCCATCTAGGCACCTGGAATGAGCGGTTCTTC.

The chain couples TRBV10-3 to TRBJ2-5, with D hard to call. Germline V gene lookup returns CDR1 ENHRY and CDR2 SYGVKD. V was trimmed by 10 bases and J by 2 bases, leaving 11 bases between them. This CDR3 is built from 12 residues. CDR3 nucleotides: TGTGCCACCTCGTGGTCTCAAGAGACCCAGTACTTC. Encoded protein: CATSWSQETQYF.

This clonotype was seen a few times. The chain joins TRBV6-2 or TRBV6-3 to TRBJ2-5, with D possibly matching TRBD2 (5 bases). In germline, CDR1 is MNHEY, CDR2 SVGEGT. V was cut by 4 bases and J by 5 bases, with 8 bases left in between. The CDR3 spans 12 residues. CDR3 coding DNA: TGTGCCAGCAGTTCCGGGGATGAGACCCAGTACTTC. This gives the protein CASSSGDETQYF.

The chain employs TRBV12-3 or TRBV12-4 and TRBJ2-2, with a weak D call TRBD1 (6 bases). Trimming took off 6 bases at V and 6 bases at J, with 17 bases between the two ends. The CDR3 is 15 residues long. The DNA of the CDR3 is TGTGCCAGCAGCCCGACAGGAAATGTCGCCGGGGAGCTGTTTTTT. Translating it yields CASSPTGNVAGELFF.

The chain combines TRBV7-3 with TRBJ2-7; possible D gene TRBD2, 6 bases. Trimming left V 2 bases short and J 4 bases short, with 15 bases between. CDR3 length: 15 residues. From germline, CDR1 is SGHTA and CDR2 FQGTGA. CDR3 nucleotide sequence: TGTGCCAGCAGCTTAGAAGCGGGTGGGCCTTACGAGCAGTACTTC. Amino acid sequence: CASSLEAGGPYEQYF.

This chain links TRBV4-3 with TRBJ2-1; 7 nucleotides line up with TRBD2. V lost 1 base, J lost 7 bases, and 4 bases stayed unmatched. The CDR3 loop spans 14 amino acids. Germline V gene sequence: CDR1 LGHNA, CDR2 YSLEER. The CDR3 reads CASSQAGGLNEQFF. CDR3 coding DNA: TGCGCCAGCAGCCAAGCGGGAGGTTTGAATGAGCAGTTCTTC.

V and J are TRBV5-6 and TRBJ2-3, with D perhaps TRBD1 (6 bases). The CDR3 has 13 amino acids. Germline CDR1 SGHDT, CDR2 YYEEEE. V lost 2 bases and J 6 bases, leaving 10 bases between the germline ends. This chain's CDR3 is CASSFSGDDTQYF. In DNA form, the CDR3 reads TGTGCCAGCAGCTTTTCAGGGGATGATACGCAGTATTTT. The whole variable domain, filled in from reference TRBV5-6 and TRBJ2-3, reads DAGVTQSPTHLIKTRGQQVTLRCSPKSGHDTVSWYQQALGQGPQFIFQYYEEEERQRGNFPDRFSGHQFPNYSSELNVNALLLGDSALYLCASSFSGDDTQYFGPGTRLTVL.

This clonotype was picked up a small number of times. The CDR3 DNA reads as TGCGCCAGCAGTTCGAATTGGAATCAGCCCCAGCATTTT. As protein: CASSSNWNQPQHF. The chain has TRBV10-1 and TRBJ1-5; D uncertain. Germline values: CDR1 WNHNN, CDR2 SYGVQD (reference sequence). Trimming took off 5 bases at V and 4 bases at J, with 9 bases between the two ends. CDR3 length: 13 amino acids.

This clonotype showed up many times. The J gene is TRBJ2-2, the V gene TRBV2, with D perhaps being TRBD1 or TRBD2 (5 bases each). CDR1 is SNHLY, CDR2 FYNNEI, per germline. Trimming cost V 3 bases and J 7 bases, with 15 bases left between them. This CDR3 is built from 15 residues. The CDR3 region is CASSDGGSGGGELFF. In DNA, the CDR3 is TGTGCCAGCAGTGATGGGGGATCAGGCGGCGGGGAGCTGTTTTTT. Drawing the rest from reference TRBV2 and TRBJ2-2, the complete variable domain is EPEVTQTPSHQVTQMGQEVILRCVPISNHLYFYWYRQILGQKVEFLVSFYNNEISEKSEIFDDQFSVERPDGSNFTLKIRSTKLEDSAMYFCASSDGGSGGGELFFGEGSRLTVL.

The V call is TRBV9, the J call TRBJ2-7, with a weak D call TRBD2 (6 bases). V was trimmed by 4 bases and J by 4 bases, leaving 24 bases between them. Germline CDR1 reads SGDLS; CDR2 reads YYNGEE. CDR3 length: 17 residues. As DNA, the CDR3 is TGTGCCAGCAGCCCTCGGGATAGCGGCCCCCTTTTGTACGAGCAGTACTTC. Its translation: CASSPRDSGPLLYEQYF.

This clonotype was observed at least ten times. The rearrangement links TRBV4-1 to TRBJ2-3, with a tentative D call TRBD2 (5 bases). Germline V gives CDR1 MGHRA, CDR2 YSYEKL. The CDR3 has 14 amino acids. Between the trimmed V and J ends, which lost 1 base and 6 bases, there was a span of 11 bases. As DNA, the CDR3 is TGCGCCAGCAGCCAAGGGACTCCCTGGGATACGCAGTATTTT. Protein: CASSQGTPWDTQYF.

There are a few counts of this clonotype. This chain links TRBV7-9 with TRBJ2-7; 10 bases are shared with TRBD2. Germline CDR1 reads SEHNR; CDR2 reads FQNEAQ (reference sequence). The CDR3 runs 16 residues. V shed 3 bases and J 5 bases; nucleotides not matched to a gene: 10. The CDR3 DNA follows: TGTGCCAGCAGCTTCTTAGCGGGAGGCCGACTAGACGAGCAGTACTTC. Residues: CASSFLAGGRLDEQYF.

This clonotype occurred many times. V usage is TRBV20-1 and J usage is TRBJ2-5; a possible D gene is TRBD2 (5 bases). Germline loops: CDR1 DFQATT, CDR2 SNEGSKA (reference sequence). CDR3 length: 13 amino acids. Trimming took off 5 bases at V and 4 bases at J, with 14 bases between the two ends. CDR3 loop: CSALLGFGETQYF. The CDR3 nucleotides are TGCAGTGCTCTACTAGGATTTGGAGAGACCCAGTACTTC.

This clonotype came up many times. The rearrangement joins TRBV12-3 or TRBV12-4 to TRBJ1-1, with 9 bases fitting TRBD1. The V and J ends lost 5 bases and 3 bases, in that order; junction bases with no gene match: 4. This CDR3 is 14 amino acids long. This CDR3 is CASSETGGYTEAFF. The DNA for the CDR3 is TGTGCCAGCAGTGAGACAGGGGGATACACTGAAGCTTTCTTT.

In its sample, this clonotype was seen many times. The CDR3 DNA reads as TGTGCCAGCAGCCAAGCGGGAGGGGTCAACGAGCAGTACTTC. Translation: CASSQAGGVNEQYF. The gene calls are TRBV4-2 and TRBJ2-7; 8 bases map to TRBD2. Trimming removed 1 base from V and 5 bases from J; junction bases left unmatched: 4. CDR1 is LGHNA and CDR2 is YNFKEQ in the germline V gene. The length of the CDR3 is 14 residues.

The chain has TRBV28 and TRBJ2-1; the D gene is possibly TRBD2 (6 bases). The CDR3 length is 14 residues. V dropped 8 bases and J dropped 9 bases, with 20 bases sitting between them. Germline assignment: CDR1 MDHEN and CDR2 SYDVKM. Written as DNA, the CDR3 is TGTGCCAGCTTAAGAGTAAACTTCGGGGGTGAGCAGTTCTTC. Translated: CASLRVNFGGEQFF.

V is TRBV28 and J is TRBJ2-7; D gene uncertain. Germline V gene sequence: CDR1 MDHEN, CDR2 SYDVKM. Trimming left V 3 bases short and J 6 bases short, with 15 bases between. The CDR3 length is 14 residues. The CDR3, as DNA: TGTGCCAGCAGTTTGCCGGTCCCGGCCGGCGAGCAGTACTTC. Amino acids: CASSLPVPAGEQYF.

This clonotype has a count of ten or more. The chain combines TRBV3-1 with TRBJ2-1; 10 nucleotides agree with TRBD1. Per the germline V gene, CDR1 is LGHDT and CDR2 is YNNKEL (reference sequence). The CDR3 spans 15 residues. The ends lost 4 bases at V and 5 bases at J; junction bases unmatched: 5. The CDR3 region has the DNA TGTGCCAGCAGCCCCAGGGGACAGGGGCACAATGAGCAGTTCTTC. It translates to CASSPRGQGHNEQFF.

This clonotype was seen repeatedly, ten times or more. The CDR3 protein is CASSQTDSQGAFF. CDR3 DNA: TGTGCCAGCAGTCAGACGGACTCTCAGGGAGCTTTCTTT. J is TRBJ1-1 and V is TRBV12-3 or TRBV12-4, with D possibly matching TRBD1 (5 bases). CDR3 length: 13 residues. Trimming left V 5 bases short and J 10 bases short, with 17 bases between.

J is TRBJ2-3 and V is TRBV6-1; the match to TRBD1 covers 8 bases. Per the germline V gene, CDR1 is MNHNS and CDR2 is SASEGT. V gave up 5 bases and J gave up 1 base; unmatched junction bases: 5. The CDR3 is 15 residues long. The CDR3 nucleotides read TGTGCCAGCAGTTCCACGGGACAGGGCACAGATACGCAGTATTTT. Translation gives CASSSTGQGTDTQYF.